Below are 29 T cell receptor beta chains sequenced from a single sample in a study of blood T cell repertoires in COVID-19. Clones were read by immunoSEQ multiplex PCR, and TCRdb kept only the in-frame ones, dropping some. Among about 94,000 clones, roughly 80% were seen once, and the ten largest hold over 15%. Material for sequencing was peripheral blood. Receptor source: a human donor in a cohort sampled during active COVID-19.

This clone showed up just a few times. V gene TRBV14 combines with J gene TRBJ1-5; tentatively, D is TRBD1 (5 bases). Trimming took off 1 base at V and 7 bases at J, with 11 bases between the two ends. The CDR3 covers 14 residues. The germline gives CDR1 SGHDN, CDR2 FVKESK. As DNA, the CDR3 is TGTGCCAGCAGCCAAGGGGGCATGAGGCAGCCCCAGCATTTT. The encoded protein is CASSQGGMRQPQHF. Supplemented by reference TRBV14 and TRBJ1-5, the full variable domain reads EAGVTQFPSHSVIEKGQTVTLRCDPISGHDNLYWYRRVMGKEIKFLLHFVKESKQDESGMPNNRFLAERTGGTYSTLKVQPAELEDSGVYFCASSQGGMRQPQHFGDGTRLSIL.

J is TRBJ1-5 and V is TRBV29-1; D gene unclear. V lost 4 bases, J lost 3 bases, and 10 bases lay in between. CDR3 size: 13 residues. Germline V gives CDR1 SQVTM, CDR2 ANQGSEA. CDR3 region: CSVGGQLNQPQHF. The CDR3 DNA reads TGCAGCGTTGGCGGGCAGCTCAATCAGCCCCAGCATTTT.

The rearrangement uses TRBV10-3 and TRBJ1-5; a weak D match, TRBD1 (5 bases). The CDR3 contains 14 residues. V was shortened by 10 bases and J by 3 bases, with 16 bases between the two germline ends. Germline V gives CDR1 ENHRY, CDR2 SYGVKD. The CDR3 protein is CATSQGDVNQPQHF. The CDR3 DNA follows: TGTGCCACGTCCCAGGGCGACGTCAATCAGCCCCAGCATTTT.

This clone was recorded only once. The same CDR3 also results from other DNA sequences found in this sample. CDR3 nucleotides: TGTGCCAGCAGTTTAGGAGGCGCCACAGATACGCAGTATTTT. Protein: CASSLGGATDTQYF. This chain uses TRBV27 with TRBJ2-3; the D gene is possibly TRBD2 (5 bases). Germline assignment: CDR1 MNHEY and CDR2 SMNVEV (reference sequence). The CDR3 covers 14 residues. The germline V and J ends were trimmed by 2 bases and 2 bases, with 8 bases remaining between them.

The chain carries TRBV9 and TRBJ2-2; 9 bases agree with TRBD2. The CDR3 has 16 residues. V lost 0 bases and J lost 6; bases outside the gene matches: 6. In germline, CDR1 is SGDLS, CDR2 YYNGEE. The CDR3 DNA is TGTGCCAGCAGCGTAGGGCCAGCGGGAGGAGCCGGGGAGCTGTTTTTT. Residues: CASSVGPAGGAGELFF. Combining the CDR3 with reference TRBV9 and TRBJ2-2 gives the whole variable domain DSGVTQTPKHLITATGQRVTLRCSPRSGDLSVYWYQQSLDQGLQFLIQYYNGEERAKGNILERFSAQQFPDLHSELNLSSLELGDSALYFCASSVGPAGGAGELFFGEGSRLTVL.

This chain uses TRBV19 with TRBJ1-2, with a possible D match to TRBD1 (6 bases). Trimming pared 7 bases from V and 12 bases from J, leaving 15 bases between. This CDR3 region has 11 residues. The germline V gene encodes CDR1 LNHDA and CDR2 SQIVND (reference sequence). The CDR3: CASITDRHHTF. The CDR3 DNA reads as TGTGCCAGTATCACTGACAGGCACCACACCTTC.

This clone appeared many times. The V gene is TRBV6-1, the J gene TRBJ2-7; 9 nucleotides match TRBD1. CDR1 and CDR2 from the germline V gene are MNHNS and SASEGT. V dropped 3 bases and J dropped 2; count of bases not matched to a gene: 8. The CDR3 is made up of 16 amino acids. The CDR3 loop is CASSDRNRDRAYEQYF. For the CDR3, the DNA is TGTGCCAGCAGTGATAGGAACCGGGACAGGGCCTACGAGCAGTACTTC.

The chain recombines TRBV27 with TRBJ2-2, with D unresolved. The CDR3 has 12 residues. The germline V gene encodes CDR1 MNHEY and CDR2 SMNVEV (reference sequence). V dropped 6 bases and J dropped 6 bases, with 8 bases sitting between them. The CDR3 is CASREPSGELFF. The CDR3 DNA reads TGTGCCAGCAGAGAGCCCTCCGGGGAGCTGTTTTTT.

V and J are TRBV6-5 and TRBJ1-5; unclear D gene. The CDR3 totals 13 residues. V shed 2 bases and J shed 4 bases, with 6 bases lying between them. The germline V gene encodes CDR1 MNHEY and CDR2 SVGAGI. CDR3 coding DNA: TGTGCCAGCAGTTACGGCCTTAATCAGCCCCAGCATTTT. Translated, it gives CASSYGLNQPQHF.

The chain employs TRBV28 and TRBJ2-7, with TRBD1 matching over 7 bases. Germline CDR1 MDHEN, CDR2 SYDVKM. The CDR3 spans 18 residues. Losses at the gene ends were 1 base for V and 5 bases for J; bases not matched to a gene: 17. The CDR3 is CASSLFTQTGRFEHEQYF. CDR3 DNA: TGTGCCAGCAGTTTATTTACCCAGACAGGGCGCTTCGAACACGAGCAGTACTTC. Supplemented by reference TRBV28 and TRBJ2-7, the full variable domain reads DVKVTQSSRYLVKRTGEKVFLECVQDMDHENMFWYRQDPGLGLRLIYFSYDVKMKEKGDIPEGYSVSREKKERFSLILESASTNQTSMYLCASSLFTQTGRFEHEQYFGPGTRLTVT.

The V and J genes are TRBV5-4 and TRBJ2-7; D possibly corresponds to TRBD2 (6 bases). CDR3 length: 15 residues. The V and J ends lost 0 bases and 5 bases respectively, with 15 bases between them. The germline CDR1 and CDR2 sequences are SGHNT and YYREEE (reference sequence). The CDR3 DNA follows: TGTGCCAGCAGCTTGGGACTAGTGAAGTCGGACGAGCAGTACTTC. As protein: CASSLGLVKSDEQYF.

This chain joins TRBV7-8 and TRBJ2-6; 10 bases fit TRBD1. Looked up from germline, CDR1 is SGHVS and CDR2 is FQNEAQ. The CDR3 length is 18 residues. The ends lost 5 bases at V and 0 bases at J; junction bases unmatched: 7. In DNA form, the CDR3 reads TGTGCCAGCAGCATCCGGGACAGGGGCTACTCTGGGGCCAACGTCCTGACTTTC. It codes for CASSIRDRGYSGANVLTF. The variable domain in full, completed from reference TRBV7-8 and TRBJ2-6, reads GAGVSQSPRYKVAKRGQDVALRCDPISGHVSLFWYQQALGQGPEFLTYFQNEAQLDKSGLPSDRFFAERPEGSVSTLKIQRTQQEDSAVYLCASSIRDRGYSGANVLTFGAGSRLTVL.

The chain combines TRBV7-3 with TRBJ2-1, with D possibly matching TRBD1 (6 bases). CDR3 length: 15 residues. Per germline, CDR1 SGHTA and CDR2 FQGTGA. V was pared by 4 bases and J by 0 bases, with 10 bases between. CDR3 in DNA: TGTGCCAGCAGCTCCGGGACACCCTCCTACAATGAGCAGTTCTTC. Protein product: CASSSGTPSYNEQFF.

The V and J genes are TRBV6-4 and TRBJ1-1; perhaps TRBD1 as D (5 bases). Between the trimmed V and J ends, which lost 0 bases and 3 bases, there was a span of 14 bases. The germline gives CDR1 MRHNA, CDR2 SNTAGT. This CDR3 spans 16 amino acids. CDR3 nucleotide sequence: TGTGCCAGCAGTGACTCTGGAGCCCCAGGGCACACTGAAGCTTTCTTT. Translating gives CASSDSGAPGHTEAFF.

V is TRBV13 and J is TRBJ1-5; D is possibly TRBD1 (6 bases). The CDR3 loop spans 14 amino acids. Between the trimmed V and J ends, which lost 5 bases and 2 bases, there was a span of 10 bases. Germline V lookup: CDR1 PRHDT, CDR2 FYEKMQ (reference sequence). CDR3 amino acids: CASSQGKGNQPQHF. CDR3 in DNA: TGTGCCAGCAGCCAGGGGAAGGGCAATCAGCCCCAGCATTTT. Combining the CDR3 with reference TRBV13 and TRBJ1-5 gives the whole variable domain AAGVIQSPRHLIKEKRETATLKCYPIPRHDTVYWYQQGPGQDPQFLISFYEKMQSDKGSIPDRFSAQQFSDYHSELNMSSLELGDSALYFCASSQGKGNQPQHFGDGTRLSIL.

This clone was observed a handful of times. The DNA for the CDR3 is TGTGCCAGCAGCTTGGGCAGGGCCGGTGGCTACACCTTC. This codes for CASSLGRAGGYTF. The chain carries TRBV5-6 and TRBJ1-2; TRBD1 is a possible D gene (5 bases). V was cut by 0 bases and J by 7 bases, with 10 bases left in between. Per germline, CDR1 SGHDT and CDR2 YYEEEE. The CDR3 loop spans 13 amino acids.

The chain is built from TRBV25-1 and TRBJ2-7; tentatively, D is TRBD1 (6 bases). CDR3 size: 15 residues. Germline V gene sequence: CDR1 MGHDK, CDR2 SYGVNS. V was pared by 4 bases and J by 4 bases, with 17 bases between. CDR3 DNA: TGTGCCAGCAGTGCACCCCGCAGGGGCGCGTACGAGCAGTACTTC. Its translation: CASSAPRRGAYEQYF.

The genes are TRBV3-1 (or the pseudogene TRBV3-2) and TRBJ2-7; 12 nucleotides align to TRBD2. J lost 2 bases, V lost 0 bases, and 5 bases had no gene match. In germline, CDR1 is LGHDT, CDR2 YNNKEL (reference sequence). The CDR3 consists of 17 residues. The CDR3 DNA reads TGTGCCAGCAGCCAAGAGGGACTAGCGGGTCGCGCCTACGAGCAGTACTTC. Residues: CASSQEGLAGRAYEQYF.

The CDR3 DNA follows: TGTGCCAGTAAAACAGGGGGAAACACTGAAGCTTTCTTT. Its protein product is CASKTGGNTEAFF. The genes are TRBV19 and TRBJ1-1; TRBD1 aligns across 8 bases. Trimming removed 7 bases from V and 2 bases from J; junction bases left unmatched: 3. Germline CDR1 is LNHDA and CDR2 is SQIVND (reference sequence). The CDR3 has 13 residues.

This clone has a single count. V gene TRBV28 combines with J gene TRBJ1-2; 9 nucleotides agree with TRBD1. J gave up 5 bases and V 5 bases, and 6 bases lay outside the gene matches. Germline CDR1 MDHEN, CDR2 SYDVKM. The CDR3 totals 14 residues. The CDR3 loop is CASSAGTGTYGYTF. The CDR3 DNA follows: TGTGCCAGCAGTGCCGGGACAGGGACGTATGGCTACACCTTC.

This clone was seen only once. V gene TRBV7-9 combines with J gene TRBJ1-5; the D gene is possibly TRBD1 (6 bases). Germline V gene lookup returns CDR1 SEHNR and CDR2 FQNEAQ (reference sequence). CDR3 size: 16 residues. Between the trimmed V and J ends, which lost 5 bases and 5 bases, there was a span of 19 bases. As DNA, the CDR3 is TGTGCCAGCAGCCCCGGTTCTGGGGGCTCGTATCAGCCCCAGCATTTT. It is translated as CASSPGSGGSYQPQHF.

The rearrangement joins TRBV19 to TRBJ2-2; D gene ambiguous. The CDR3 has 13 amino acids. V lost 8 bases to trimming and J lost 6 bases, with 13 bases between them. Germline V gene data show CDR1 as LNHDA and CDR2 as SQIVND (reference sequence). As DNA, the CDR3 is TGTGCCAGTGTGGAGAGGAAATCCGGGGAGCTGTTTTTT. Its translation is CASVERKSGELFF. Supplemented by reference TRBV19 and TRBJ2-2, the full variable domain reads DGGITQSPKYLFRKEGQNVTLSCEQNLNHDAMYWYRQDPGQGLRLIYYSQIVNDFQKGDIAEGYSVSREKKESFPLTVTSAQKNPTAFYLCASVERKSGELFFGEGSRLTVL.

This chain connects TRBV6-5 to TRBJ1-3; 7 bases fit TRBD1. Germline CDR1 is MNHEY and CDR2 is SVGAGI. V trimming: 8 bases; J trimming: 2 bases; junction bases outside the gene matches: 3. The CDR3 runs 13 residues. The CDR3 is CASRRGPGNTIYF. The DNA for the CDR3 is TGTGCCAGCCGGAGGGGGCCTGGAAACACCATATATTTT.

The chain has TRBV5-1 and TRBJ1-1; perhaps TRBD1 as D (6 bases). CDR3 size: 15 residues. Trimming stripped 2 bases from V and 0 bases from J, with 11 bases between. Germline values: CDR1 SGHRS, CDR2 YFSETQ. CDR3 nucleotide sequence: TGCGCCAGCAGCTTCCTTACAGGGATGAACACTGAAGCTTTCTTT. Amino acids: CASSFLTGMNTEAFF.

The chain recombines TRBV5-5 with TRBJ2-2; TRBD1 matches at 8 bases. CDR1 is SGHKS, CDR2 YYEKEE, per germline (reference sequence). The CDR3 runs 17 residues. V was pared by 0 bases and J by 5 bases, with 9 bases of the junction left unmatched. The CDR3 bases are TGTGCCAGCAGCTTGGGGTCAGGGGGCCGACAGACCGGGGAGCTGTTTTTT. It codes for CASSLGSGGRQTGELFF.

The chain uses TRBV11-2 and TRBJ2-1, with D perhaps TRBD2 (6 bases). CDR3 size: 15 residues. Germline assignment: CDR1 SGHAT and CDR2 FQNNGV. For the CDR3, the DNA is TGTGCGAGCTTAGAGGGCAGGAGCGGGTACAATGAGCAGTTCTTC. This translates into CASLEGRSGYNEQFF.

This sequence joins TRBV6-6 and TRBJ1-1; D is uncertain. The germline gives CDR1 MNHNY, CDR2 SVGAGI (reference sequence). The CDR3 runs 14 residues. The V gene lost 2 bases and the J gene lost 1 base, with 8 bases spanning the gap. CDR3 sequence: CASSYAGGNTEAFF. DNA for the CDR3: TGTGCCAGCAGTTACGCGGGCGGGAACACTGAAGCTTTCTTT.

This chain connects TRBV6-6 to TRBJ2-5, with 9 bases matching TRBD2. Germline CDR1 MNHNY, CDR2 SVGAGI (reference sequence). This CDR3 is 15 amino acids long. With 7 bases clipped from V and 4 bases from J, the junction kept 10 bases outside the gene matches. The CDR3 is CASKRSGRKGETQYF. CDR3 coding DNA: TGTGCCAGCAAGAGGAGCGGGAGGAAGGGAGAGACCCAGTACTTC.

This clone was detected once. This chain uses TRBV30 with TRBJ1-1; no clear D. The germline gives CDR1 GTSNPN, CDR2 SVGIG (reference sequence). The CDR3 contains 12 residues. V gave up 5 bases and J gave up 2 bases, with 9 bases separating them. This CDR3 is CAWGRFNTEAFF. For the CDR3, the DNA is TGTGCCTGGGGACGTTTTAACACTGAAGCTTTCTTT.